What follows are 27 T cell receptor beta chains derived from one specimen sequenced in a study of human T cells and chemical hapten exposure. TCRdb passed the 5' RACE reads through MiXCR, listing each CDR3 protein once. The data contain about 80,000 distinct CDR3 sequences, about 8.4% of them singletons. Sequencing started from total RNA isolated from unfractionated whole blood. The receptors were gathered from a male donor in good health.

This clonotype was observed a handful of times. The chain joins TRBV20-1 to TRBJ2-1, with TRBD1 identical over 7 bases. V dropped 0 bases and J dropped 3; count of bases not matched to a gene: 5. This CDR3 has 15 amino acids. Germline-derived CDR1 and CDR2 are DFQATT and SNEGSKA (reference sequence). CDR3 coding DNA: TGCAGTGCTAGAGATGACAGGGCAATCTACAATGAGCAGTTCTTC. Its protein is CSARDDRAIYNEQFF.

This clonotype was counted at least ten times. The chain combines TRBV15 with TRBJ2-3; D is perhaps TRBD1 (6 bases). Trimming removed 0 bases from V and 1 base from J, with 11 bases in between. CDR1 and CDR2 (germline): LNHNV, YYDKDF (reference sequence). The CDR3 extends over 16 amino acids. The CDR3 loop is CATSRDRAGGTDTQYF. As DNA, the CDR3 is TGTGCCACCAGCAGAGATCGGGCAGGGGGCACAGATACGCAGTATTTT. The full variable domain, with the rest looked up from reference TRBV15 and TRBJ2-3, is DAMVIQNPRYQVTQFGKPVTLSCSQTLNHNVMYWYQQKSSQAPKLLFHYYDKDFNNEADTPDNFQSRRPNTSFCFLDIRSPGLGDTAMYLCATSRDRAGGTDTQYFGPGTRLTVL.

This clonotype occurred many times. The V and J genes are TRBV12-3 or TRBV12-4 and TRBJ2-1; 7 nucleotides line up with TRBD1. The CDR3 has 15 residues. V gave up 5 bases and J gave up 5 bases; unmatched junction bases: 9. CDR3 in DNA: TGTGCCAGCAGTGCTCCCCGGGACAGAAACAATGAGCAGTTCTTC. Protein product: CASSAPRDRNNEQFF.

The table lists this clonotype with a few counts. The chain joins TRBV5-1 to TRBJ2-1; 7 bases fit TRBD1. The CDR3 totals 15 residues. The germline gives CDR1 SGHRS, CDR2 YFSETQ. Unmatched junction bases numbered 7, after V lost 3 bases and J lost 4 bases. The chain's CDR3 is CASSWDSTGYNEQFF. The CDR3 region has the DNA TGCGCCAGCAGCTGGGACAGTACGGGGTACAATGAGCAGTTCTTC.

This clonotype was observed many times. This chain uses TRBV7-2 with TRBJ2-3; D is perhaps TRBD2 (8 bases). The CDR3 is made up of 16 amino acids. With 5 bases removed from V and 1 base from J, the gap between germline ends came to 16 bases. Germline assignment: CDR1 SGHTA and CDR2 FQGNSA. The CDR3 bases are TGTGCCAGCAGCCCAGGGGGTAGCGGGGGCACAGATACGCAGTATTTT. Amino acids: CASSPGGSGGTDTQYF.

This clonotype was detected ten times or more. J is TRBJ2-7 and V is TRBV7-9, with D perhaps matching TRBD1 (5 bases). The CDR3 sequence is 11 residues long. The V end was cut by 7 bases, the J end by 6 bases, with 10 bases between. CDR1 and CDR2 from the germline V gene are SEHNR and FQNEAQ (reference sequence). CDR3 protein: CASNDSGEQYF. DNA of the CDR3: TGTGCCAGCAACGACAGTGGCGAGCAGTACTTC.

This clonotype appeared many times. The genes are TRBV6-5 and TRBJ1-5; D is unresolved. V was clipped by 2 bases and J by 6 bases, with 11 bases between them. CDR1 MNHEY and CDR2 SVGAGI come from the germline V gene. The CDR3 is 14 amino acids. This CDR3 reads CASSYGAEGQPQHF. The CDR3 region has the DNA TGTGCCAGCAGTTACGGCGCGGAGGGTCAGCCCCAGCATTTT.

This clonotype occurred a few times. The chain links TRBV5-6 to TRBJ1-1; 7 bases align to TRBD1. The CDR3 runs to 12 residues. Germline CDR1 SGHDT, CDR2 YYEEEE. V was pared by 1 base and J by 6 bases, with 0 bases of the junction left unmatched. The DNA for the CDR3 is TGTGCCAGCAGCTTGAGGGGGCCTGAAGCTTTCTTT. This encodes CASSLRGPEAFF.

The sample holds many counts of this clonotype. V and J are TRBV7-6 and TRBJ2-7; perhaps TRBD2 as D (5 bases). This CDR3 spans 13 amino acids. Germline loops: CDR1 SGHVS, CDR2 FNYEAQ. Trimming left V 1 base short and J 5 bases short, with 9 bases between. CDR3: CASSLGLGDEQYF. CDR3 nucleotide sequence: TGTGCCAGCAGCTTAGGGCTCGGGGACGAGCAGTACTTC. Together with reference TRBV7-6 and TRBJ2-7, the CDR3 gives the full variable domain: GAGVSQSPRYKVTKRGQDVALRCDPISGHVSLYWYRQALGQGPEFLTYFNYEAQQDKSGLPNDRFSAERPEGSISTLTIQRTEQRDSAMYRCASSLGLGDEQYFGPGTRLTVT.

This clonotype appeared many times. This chain connects TRBV10-3 to TRBJ2-6; tentatively, D is TRBD1 or TRBD2 (5 bases each). V was shortened by 2 bases and J by 4 bases, with 18 bases between the two germline ends. CDR1 is ENHRY and CDR2 is SYGVKD in the germline V gene. CDR3 length: 18 amino acids. The CDR3 DNA follows: TGTGCCATCAGTGAGAGGGGACCCCGCTTTCAGGGGGCCAACGTCCTGACTTTC. Translation: CAISERGPRFQGANVLTF.

This clonotype occurred a few times. The chain has TRBV15 and TRBJ1-2; 7 bases align to TRBD1. Germline assignment: CDR1 LNHNV and CDR2 YYDKDF (reference sequence). Losses at the gene ends were 2 bases for V and 7 bases for J; bases not matched to a gene: 13. The CDR3 consists of 16 residues. The CDR3 coding sequence is TGTGCCACCAGCAGACCCGACTGGGACAGACCATCTGGCTACACCTTC. The encoded protein is CATSRPDWDRPSGYTF. Drawing the rest from reference TRBV15 and TRBJ1-2, the complete variable domain is DAMVIQNPRYQVTQFGKPVTLSCSQTLNHNVMYWYQQKSSQAPKLLFHYYDKDFNNEADTPDNFQSRRPNTSFCFLDIRSPGLGDTAMYLCATSRPDWDRPSGYTFGSGTRLTVV.

This chain connects TRBV9 to TRBJ1-2, with a tentative D call TRBD1 (5 bases). Germline CDR1 SGDLS, CDR2 YYNGEE. Deletions cut 5 bases from V and 8 bases from J, with 13 bases between. The CDR3 is 12 amino acids. The CDR3 DNA reads as TGTGCCAGCAGTGCTCCCAGGGAGGGCTACACCTTC. Residues: CASSAPREGYTF.

This clonotype was seen at least ten times. This chain connects TRBV7-9 to TRBJ2-7; 14 bases map to TRBD2. The CDR3 consists of 17 residues. Trimming cost V 1 base and J 5 bases; bases outside gene matches: 7. Germline CDR1 SEHNR, CDR2 FQNEAQ (reference sequence). As DNA, the CDR3 is TGTGCCAGCAGCTTAGAGGCGGGACTAGCGGGAGCCCACGAGCAGTACTTC. Translated, it gives CASSLEAGLAGAHEQYF.

The J gene is TRBJ2-5, the V gene TRBV5-1; a possible D gene is TRBD1 (6 bases). Germline V gene data show CDR1 as SGHRS and CDR2 as YFSETQ. The CDR3 has 15 amino acids. V dropped 3 bases and J dropped 6 bases, with 18 bases sitting between them. Here the CDR3 DNA reads TGCGCCAGCAGCTCCCACCCCGGGACAAGGCAGACCCAGTACTTC. Translation: CASSSHPGTRQTQYF.

This clonotype has ten or more counts. This sequence joins TRBV4-1 and TRBJ1-4, with a tentative D call TRBD1 (6 bases). Germline V gene lookup returns CDR1 MGHRA and CDR2 YSYEKL. The length of the CDR3 is 14 residues. The V end lost 2 bases, the J end lost 5 bases, and 9 bases lay between the germline ends. CDR3 sequence (DNA): TGCGCCAGCAGCCAAACAGGGCTAAATGAAAAACTGTTTTTT. Amino acids: CASSQTGLNEKLFF.

In this sample, this clonotype turned up many times. The chain carries TRBV29-1 and TRBJ1-1, with D perhaps matching TRBD1 (6 bases). CDR3 length equals 12 residues. V lost 7 bases and J lost 6, with 15 bases in between. CDR1 is SQVTM, CDR2 ANQGSEA, per germline. DNA for the CDR3: TGCAGCGCCCAGGGGAGCGGCTCTGAAGCTTTCTTT. Translating gives CSAQGSGSEAFF.

This clonotype was recorded many times. The gene calls are TRBV2 and TRBJ2-1, with D possibly TRBD2 on 6 matching bases. Trimming stripped 2 bases from V and 0 bases from J, with 8 bases between. The CDR3 consists of 15 residues. Germline-derived CDR1 and CDR2 are SNHLY and FYNNEI. The CDR3 sequence is CASSERESSYNEQFF. Written as DNA, the CDR3 is TGTGCCAGCAGTGAACGGGAGAGCTCCTACAATGAGCAGTTCTTC.

This sequence joins TRBV12-5 and TRBJ2-1, with D tentatively TRBD2 (6 bases). The V gene's germline CDR1 is LGHNT and CDR2 FRNRAP. CDR3 size: 15 residues. Trimming removed 5 bases from V and 1 base from J, with 12 bases in between. The DNA for the CDR3 is TGTGCTAGTGGTGTCGGGACTTCTTCCTACAATGAGCAGTTCTTC. Protein product: CASGVGTSSYNEQFF.

The genes are TRBV3-1 and TRBJ1-1; 7 bases are a match to TRBD1. CDR3 length equals 13 residues. From germline, CDR1 is LGHDT and CDR2 YNNKEL (reference sequence). The V gene end was trimmed by 2 bases and the J gene end by 9 bases; junction bases not matched to a gene: 6. CDR3 region: CASSQSGGQQAFF. The CDR3 DNA is TGTGCCAGCAGCCAATCGGGGGGACAGCAAGCTTTCTTT.

This clonotype was seen repeatedly, ten times or more. The rearrangement joins TRBV4-3 to TRBJ1-6; 9 bases line up with TRBD1. Unmatched junction bases numbered 4, after V lost 2 bases and J lost 8 bases. The CDR3 loop spans 15 amino acids. Germline lookup yields CDR1 LGHNA and CDR2 YSLEER. The CDR3 DNA reads as TGCGCCAGCAGCCAATCGGACAGGGGTTATTCACCCCTCCACTTT. Its protein is CASSQSDRGYSPLHF.

This clonotype was seen a few times. In DNA, the CDR3 is TGTGCCAGCAGTTCGCTACAGGCCGGCCGCACTGAAGCTTTCTTT. As protein: CASSSLQAGRTEAFF. The chain combines TRBV27 with TRBJ1-1, with a possible D match to TRBD1 (5 bases). Between the trimmed V and J ends, which lost 4 bases and 4 bases, there was a span of 16 bases. This CDR3 comprises 15 residues. Germline loops: CDR1 MNHEY, CDR2 SMNVEV (reference sequence).

The chain has TRBV20-1 and TRBJ1-1; no definite D call. CDR1 and CDR2 from the germline V gene are DFQATT and SNEGSKA (reference sequence). Between the trimmed V and J ends, which lost 5 bases and 3 bases, there was a span of 13 bases. The CDR3 has 13 residues. CDR3 loop: CSASHPVDTEAFF. The DNA for the CDR3 is TGCAGTGCTTCACACCCCGTGGACACTGAAGCTTTCTTT.

The chain employs TRBV7-6 and TRBJ2-3, with 9 bases identical to TRBD1. Germline V gene lookup returns CDR1 SGHVS and CDR2 FNYEAQ. The CDR3 spans 19 residues. Trimming removed 5 bases from V and 1 base from J; junction bases left unmatched: 16. The CDR3 region is CASSPTGTGWVPGTDTQYF. CDR3 DNA sequence: TGTGCCAGCAGCCCTACGGGGACAGGGTGGGTTCCGGGCACAGATACGCAGTATTTT. Combining the CDR3 with reference TRBV7-6 and TRBJ2-3 gives the whole variable domain GAGVSQSPRYKVTKRGQDVALRCDPISGHVSLYWYRQALGQGPEFLTYFNYEAQQDKSGLPNDRFSAERPEGSISTLTIQRTEQRDSAMYRCASSPTGTGWVPGTDTQYFGPGTRLTVL.

Ten or more counts support this clonotype. For the CDR3, the DNA is TGCGCCAGCAGTGAGTCGCGAATGACAGATACGCAGTATTTT. As protein: CASSESRMTDTQYF. V is TRBV10-1 and J is TRBJ2-3; D gene unclear. The V and J ends lost 0 bases and 3 bases respectively, with 7 bases between them. This CDR3 comprises 14 residues. Germline V gives CDR1 WNHNN, CDR2 SYGVQD (reference sequence).

This clonotype occurred many times. The V call is TRBV18, the J call TRBJ2-1; 12 nucleotides agree with TRBD1. V shed 0 bases, J shed 7 bases, and the junction held 10 bases outside the gene matches. This CDR3 comprises 18 residues. Looked up from germline, CDR1 is KGHSH and CDR2 is LQKENI. CDR3 residues: CASSPPIGTGGAGNEQFF. The CDR3 DNA is TGTGCCAGCTCACCACCGATCGGGACAGGGGGCGCGGGGAATGAGCAGTTCTTC.

This clonotype has more than one count but fewer than ten. The CDR3 DNA is TGCAGCGTTGACCCGGGACTCCACTCCTACAATGAGCAGTTCTTC. This codes for CSVDPGLHSYNEQFF. The rearrangement links TRBV29-1 to TRBJ2-1; TRBD2 might be the D (6 bases). CDR1 is SQVTM, CDR2 ANQGSEA, per germline. This CDR3 comprises 15 residues. The V end lost 3 bases, the J end lost 0 bases, and 12 bases lay between the germline ends.

This clonotype was detected ten times or more. This rearrangement joins TRBV10-3 to TRBJ2-1; D is undetermined. Germline loops: CDR1 ENHRY, CDR2 SYGVKD. This CDR3 is built from 14 residues. Trimming cost V 3 bases and J 5 bases, with 11 bases left between them. The CDR3 loop reads CAISDIGRDNEQFF. Here the CDR3 DNA reads TGTGCCATCAGTGACATCGGTCGGGACAATGAGCAGTTCTTC.